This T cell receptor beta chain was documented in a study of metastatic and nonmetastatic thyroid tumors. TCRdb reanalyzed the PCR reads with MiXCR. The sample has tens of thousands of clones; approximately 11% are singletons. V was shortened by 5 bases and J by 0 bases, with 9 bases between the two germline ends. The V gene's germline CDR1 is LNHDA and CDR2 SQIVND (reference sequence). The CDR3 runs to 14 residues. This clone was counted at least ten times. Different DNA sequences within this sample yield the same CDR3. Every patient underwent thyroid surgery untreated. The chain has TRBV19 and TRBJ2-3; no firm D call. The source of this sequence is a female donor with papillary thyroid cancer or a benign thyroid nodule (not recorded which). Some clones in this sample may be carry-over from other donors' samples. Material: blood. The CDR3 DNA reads TGTGCCAGTAGTTCGGGTTCTAGCACAGATACGCAGTATTTT. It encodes CASSSGSSTDTQYF.